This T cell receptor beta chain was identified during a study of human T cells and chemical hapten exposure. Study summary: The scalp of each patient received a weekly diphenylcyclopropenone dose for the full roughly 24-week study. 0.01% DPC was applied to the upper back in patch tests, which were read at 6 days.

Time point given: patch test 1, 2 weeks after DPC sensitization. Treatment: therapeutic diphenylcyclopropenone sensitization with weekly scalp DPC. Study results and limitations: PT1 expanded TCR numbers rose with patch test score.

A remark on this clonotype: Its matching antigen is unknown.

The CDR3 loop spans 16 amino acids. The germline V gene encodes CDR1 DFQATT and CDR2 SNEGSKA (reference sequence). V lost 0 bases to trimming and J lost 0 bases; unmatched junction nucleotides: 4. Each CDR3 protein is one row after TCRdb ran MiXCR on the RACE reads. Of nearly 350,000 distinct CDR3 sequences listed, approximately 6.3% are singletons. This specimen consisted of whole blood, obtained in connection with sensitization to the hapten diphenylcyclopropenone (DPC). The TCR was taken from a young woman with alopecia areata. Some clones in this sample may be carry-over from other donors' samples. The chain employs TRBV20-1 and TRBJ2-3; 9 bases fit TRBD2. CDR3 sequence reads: CSARDLTSGSTDTQYF. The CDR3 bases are TGCAGTGCTAGAGACTTGACTAGCGGTAGCACAGATACGCAGTATTTT.